Listed here are 24 T cell receptor beta chains from one sample, sequenced in a study of CD8 T cells in Susac syndrome. Reverse transcription of roughly 0.45 to 1 ug RNA was performed with random hexamers. TCRdb re-called the immunoSEQ multiplex PCR reads with MiXCR, one entry per CDR3 protein. The sample includes approximately 120,000 distinct CDR3 sequences, 85% to 95% of them seen just once. The sample taken for sequencing was CD8+ T cells from PBMCs. Receptors were obtained from a human donor in good health.

The rearrangement joins TRBV7-9 to TRBJ1-2; D gene ambiguous. The germline gives CDR1 SEHNR, CDR2 FQNEAQ (reference sequence). The CDR3 contains 14 residues. The ends were cut back, 4 bases at V and 0 bases at J, with 9 bases in the middle. The CDR3 DNA is TGTGCCAGCAGCTCGTCGGGGACTAACTATGGCTACACCTTC. It encodes CASSSSGTNYGYTF.

The chain has TRBV30 and TRBJ2-3, with D unresolved. Trimming shortened V by 0 bases and J by 1 base, and 8 bases separated the two germline ends. From germline, CDR1 is GTSNPN and CDR2 SVGIG (reference sequence). The length of the CDR3 is 14 residues. The chain's CDR3 is CAWSVVGGTDTQYF. The CDR3 DNA sequence: TGTGCCTGGAGTGTAGTCGGAGGCACAGATACGCAGTATTTT.

The chain joins TRBV3-1 to TRBJ1-5; D perhaps matches TRBD1 (5 bases). Germline V gene sequence: CDR1 LGHDT, CDR2 YNNKEL (reference sequence). The CDR3 covers 15 residues. The germline V and J ends were trimmed by 3 bases and 6 bases, with 15 bases remaining between them. CDR3 amino acids: CASSHFRDLSQPQHF. CDR3 sequence (DNA): TGTGCCAGCAGCCATTTCCGGGACCTCAGTCAGCCCCAGCATTTT.

V gene TRBV25-1 combines with J gene TRBJ1-1; D gene ambiguous. This CDR3 has 17 amino acids. Germline loops: CDR1 MGHDK, CDR2 SYGVNS. Trimming left V 1 base short and J 1 base short, with 16 bases between. The chain's CDR3 is CASSESVKVGKNTEAFF. The DNA of the CDR3 is TGTGCCAGCAGTGAATCAGTCAAGGTTGGTAAGAACACTGAAGCTTTCTTT.

V is TRBV12-3 or TRBV12-4 and J is TRBJ2-7, with D maybe TRBD1 (5 bases). V lost 8 bases, J lost 5 bases, and 22 bases lay in between. The CDR3 is 15 residues long. The CDR3 sequence is CASSLIGQGSHEQYF. The CDR3 DNA reads TGTGCCAGCTCCCTAATCGGGCAGGGATCCCACGAGCAGTACTTC.

The chain combines TRBV19 with TRBJ2-2; D uncertain. V lost 6 bases and J lost 2, with 10 bases in between. This CDR3 region has 14 residues. CDR1 is LNHDA, CDR2 SQIVND, per germline (reference sequence). This CDR3 is CASSHPSNTGELFF. Here the CDR3 DNA reads TGTGCCAGTAGCCATCCAAGTAACACCGGGGAGCTGTTTTTT.

This rearrangement joins TRBV2 to TRBJ2-1; TRBD1 matches 9 bases. Looked up from germline, CDR1 is SNHLY and CDR2 is FYNNEI. V lost 3 bases, J lost 10 bases, and 4 bases stayed unmatched. This CDR3 is 13 amino acids long. DNA for the CDR3: TGTGCCAGCAGTGAGGGACAGGGAAACGAGCAGTTCTTC. It translates to CASSEGQGNEQFF.

About this clonotype: The junction and the germline gene differ at one end; a read error may be behind it. The chain joins TRBV19 to TRBJ2-2; TRBD2 is a possible D gene (5 bases). The CDR3 is 15 amino acids. The V gene's germline CDR1 is LNHDA and CDR2 SQIVND (reference sequence). For the CDR3, the DNA is TGTGCCAGTAGTATCTTTCGGGCGAACACCGGGGAGCTGCTTTTT. It yields the protein CASSIFRANTGELLF.

J is TRBJ2-6 and V is TRBV19, with D perhaps TRBD1 (6 bases). Germline lookup yields CDR1 LNHDA and CDR2 SQIVND (reference sequence). The CDR3 length is 16 residues. The ends were cut back, 3 bases at V and 2 bases at J, with 11 bases in the middle. Here the CDR3 DNA reads TGTGCCAGTAGTATGGGGGCAGGGCCTGGGGCCAACGTCCTGACTTTC. As protein: CASSMGAGPGANVLTF.

The V gene is TRBV25-1, the J gene TRBJ1-6; TRBD1 might be the D (5 bases). V lost 3 bases to trimming and J lost 7 bases, with 10 bases between them. This CDR3 comprises 14 residues. Germline CDR1 reads MGHDK; CDR2 reads SYGVNS. The CDR3: CASSEGRQNSPLHF. CDR3 nucleotide sequence: TGTGCCAGCAGTGAGGGACGGCAGAATTCACCCCTCCACTTT.

The V gene is TRBV10-3, the J gene TRBJ1-2; 9 nucleotides match TRBD1. The length of the CDR3 is 13 residues. The V gene end was trimmed by 10 bases and the J gene end by 1 base; junction bases not matched to a gene: 4. CDR1 is ENHRY and CDR2 is SYGVKD in the germline V gene. This CDR3 is CATWDRDNYGYTF. The DNA for the CDR3 is TGTGCCACCTGGGACAGGGATAACTATGGCTACACCTTC.

The chain uses TRBV7-2 and TRBJ1-1, with D possibly being TRBD1 (5 bases). Germline CDR1 reads SGHTA; CDR2 reads FQGNSA. V shed 1 base and J shed 5 bases, with 11 bases lying between them. The CDR3 has 14 amino acids. DNA of the CDR3: TGTGCCAGCAGCTTAGAACCGGGGCGGACTGAAGCTTTCTTT. It translates to CASSLEPGRTEAFF.

The chain combines TRBV29-1 with TRBJ2-7; TRBD2 matches at 10 bases. The CDR3 totals 14 residues. Germline-derived CDR1 and CDR2 are SQVTM and ANQGSEA. V was pared by 6 bases and J by 1 base, with 6 bases of the junction left unmatched. CDR3 bases: TGCAGCGTCCCAGCGGGAGGGGGATCCTACGAGCAGTACTTC. Translation: CSVPAGGGSYEQYF.

The gene calls are TRBV29-1 and TRBJ1-2; TRBD1 agrees at 9 bases. V lost 7 bases to trimming and J lost 2 bases; unmatched junction nucleotides: 2. CDR1 and CDR2 from the germline V gene are SQVTM and ANQGSEA. The CDR3 consists of 12 residues. The CDR3 loop is CSGGTGNYGYTF. The DNA for the CDR3 is TGCAGCGGTGGGACAGGGAACTATGGCTACACCTTC.

This sequence joins TRBV20-1 and TRBJ2-5; tentative D call: TRBD2 (6 bases). Trimming took 0 bases from V and 5 from J, leaving 22 bases between them. Germline-derived CDR1 and CDR2 are DFQATT and SNEGSKA (reference sequence). The CDR3 has 17 residues. The CDR3 here is CSARETLSGRGWETQYF. CDR3 DNA: TGCAGTGCTAGAGAAACACTCTCCGGGAGAGGTTGGGAGACCCAGTACTTC.

The chain has TRBV19 and TRBJ2-6, with unresolved D. V dropped 1 base and J dropped 0 bases, with 7 bases sitting between them. Germline lookup yields CDR1 LNHDA and CDR2 SQIVND (reference sequence). The CDR3 is 16 amino acids. In nucleotides, the CDR3 is TGTGCCAGTAGTATAGGAGGTCGCTCTGGGGCCAACGTCCTGACTTTC. Translated: CASSIGGRSGANVLTF.

The V gene is TRBV14, the J gene TRBJ1-2, with 7 bases fitting TRBD1. CDR3 length: 16 residues. The ends lost 4 bases at V and 1 base at J; junction bases unmatched: 9. CDR1 is SGHDN and CDR2 is FVKESK in the germline V gene. In DNA, the CDR3 is TGTGCCAGCAGCCGACTCGGGACAGAACTTAACTATGGCTACACCTTC. It encodes CASSRLGTELNYGYTF.

The chain joins TRBV7-2 to TRBJ2-3; 9 bases align to TRBD1. The CDR3 loop spans 17 amino acids. Germline values: CDR1 SGHTA, CDR2 FQGNSA. The V segment lost 5 bases and the J segment 0 bases; nucleotides outside the gene matches: 9. The CDR3 nucleotides are TGTGCCAGCAGCGCCCGGACAGGGGAAACAAGCACAGATACGCAGTATTTT. It yields the protein CASSARTGETSTDTQYF.

This clonotype was observed once. The gene calls are TRBV3-1 and TRBJ1-1; tentative D call: TRBD1 (5 bases). This CDR3 has 14 residues. The germline V gene has CDR1 LGHDT and CDR2 YNNKEL (reference sequence). Trimming stripped 1 base from V and 6 bases from J, with 12 bases between. The CDR3 DNA follows: TGTGCCAGCAGCCAAGGGCCAGGGTTGCCTGAAGCTTTCTTT. This encodes CASSQGPGLPEAFF.

This rearrangement joins TRBV5-1 to TRBJ2-2; TRBD1 agrees at 7 bases. Germline CDR1 is SGHRS and CDR2 is YFSETQ. The CDR3 covers 15 residues. V trimming: 0 bases; J trimming: 3 bases; junction bases outside the gene matches: 2. The chain's CDR3 is CASSLVQGDTGELFF. Written as DNA, the CDR3 is TGCGCCAGCAGCTTGGTTCAGGGGGACACCGGGGAGCTGTTTTTT.

This clonotype is a singleton in its sample. V is TRBV20-1 and J is TRBJ1-4; D remains ambiguous. CDR3 length equals 15 residues. Germline lookup yields CDR1 DFQATT and CDR2 SNEGSKA (reference sequence). Trimming shortened V by 3 bases and J by 0 bases, and 11 bases separated the two germline ends. CDR3 in amino acids: CSASGPPATNEKLFF. The DNA for the CDR3 is TGCAGTGCTAGCGGTCCCCCCGCAACTAATGAAAAACTGTTTTTT.

The chain couples TRBV3-1 to TRBJ2-1; 9 bases match TRBD2. CDR1 and CDR2 from the germline V gene are LGHDT and YNNKEL (reference sequence). CDR3 length equals 16 residues. V lost 3 bases, J lost 4 bases, and 7 bases stayed unmatched. CDR3 bases: TGTGCCAGCAGCCATACCGGGACTAGCAGTTACAATGAGCAGTTCTTC. This sequence encodes CASSHTGTSSYNEQFF.

The chain combines TRBV12-3 or TRBV12-4 with TRBJ2-3; D possibly corresponds to TRBD1 (8 bases). V was clipped by 5 bases and J by 9 bases, with 18 bases between them. This CDR3 is 14 amino acids long. The CDR3 protein is CASSRRDRGGTQYF. The CDR3 coding sequence is TGTGCCAGCAGTCGACGAGACAGGGGAGGGACGCAGTATTTT.

The rearrangement joins TRBV27 to TRBJ1-2; 7 nucleotides agree with TRBD1. CDR3 length: 15 amino acids. In germline, CDR1 is MNHEY, CDR2 SMNVEV (reference sequence). Trimming at V came to 6 bases and at J to 7 bases, leaving 14 bases not matched to a gene. CDR3 nucleotide sequence: TGTGCCAGCAGACCCCTTGGGACAGACCTATTTGGCTACACCTTC. Its protein product is CASRPLGTDLFGYTF.